These T cell receptor beta chains were read from a single sample in a study of shared clonotypes between healthy human individuals. Assay used: immunoSEQ multiplex PCR; TCRdb lists only in-frame clones, some missing. This sample has around 620,000 clones, with 85% to 95% found just once. Sequenced sample: naive CD8+ T cells sorted from blood. All receptors come from a woman in her thirties in good health. Both conserved end residues are part of each CDR3. The order of the fields is clone size, D gene, CDR3 length, V gene, J gene, CDR3 DNA, CDR3 protein. The D gene is left open where the match is weak. Clone size is stated in some rows and not others, as once, few, many or a class when expanded.

-	TRBD2	15	TRBV27	TRBJ2-1	TGTGCCAGCACCGACGGGACTAGCGGTAACAATGAGCAGTTCTTC	CASTDGTSGNNEQFF
-	-	12	TRBV2	TRBJ1-1	TGTGCCAGCAGTGAGGGCTCGGGTGAAGCTTTCTTT	CASSEGSGEAFF
few	-	15	TRBV19	TRBJ1-2	TGTGCCAGTAGTGCGACTGCACTAGGGAGCTATGGCTACACCTTC	CASSATALGSYGYTF
-	-	13	TRBV29-1	TRBJ2-7	TGCAGCGTTGAAGAGGGGGCCTCCTACGAGCAGTACTTC	CSVEEGASYEQYF
once	-	13	TRBV5-4	TRBJ1-2	TGTGCCAGCAGCTTGGGGACAGCCTATGGCTACACCTTC	CASSLGTAYGYTF
-	-	13	TRBV27	TRBJ2-7	TGTGCCAGCAGTTGGGGACCTTTATACGAGCAGTACTTC	CASSWGPLYEQYF
-	TRBD1	18	TRBV28	TRBJ2-2	TGTGCCAGCACCCTTAGGGGGCGGCTAGTCTTGAACACCGGGGAGCTGTTTTTT	CASTLRGRLVLNTGELFF
-	-	14	TRBV28	TRBJ1-6	TGTGCCAGCAGTCCATTCGCGTATAATTCACCCCTCCACTTT	CASSPFAYNSPLHF
-	TRBD1	15	TRBV5-4	TRBJ1-1	TGTGCCAGCAGCTCTGGGACAGACATGACCACTGAAGCTTTCTTT	CASSSGTDMTTEAFF
once	-	13	TRBV7-9	TRBJ1-1	TGTGCCAGCACCCAGTTATCGGGGACTGAAGCTTTCTTT	CASTQLSGTEAFF
-	TRBD1	16	TRBV19	TRBJ2-5	TGTGCCAGTAGTATTTTTGTCGGGACAGGGCAAGAGACCCAGTACTTC	CASSIFVGTGQETQYF
-	TRBD1	14	TRBV28	TRBJ2-7	TGTGCCAGCGCCGGGACAGGGTATTCCTACGAGCAGTACTTC	CASAGTGYSYEQYF
-	-	15	TRBV27	TRBJ2-7	TGTGCCAGCAGTTTACTAGGGGGTCAAGCCTACGAGCAGTACTTC	CASSLLGGQAYEQYF
-	-	15	TRBV6-1	TRBJ1-2	TGTGCCAGCATTCTATCACAGAGCCTTGTCTATGGCTACACCTTC	CASILSQSLVYGYTF
-	-	15	TRBV28	TRBJ2-7	TGTGCCAGCAGTTCCCCCCAGCGGATGTCCTACGAGCAGTACTTC	CASSSPQRMSYEQYF
-	TRBD2	15	TRBV19	TRBJ2-7	TGTGCCAGTAGTCTGGGACTAGCGGGAGACCACGAGCAGTACTTC	CASSLGLAGDHEQYF
few	-	13	TRBV5-4	TRBJ1-5	TGTGCCAGCAGCTTGGGAGGCGACGGGCCCCAGCATTTT	CASSLGGDGPQHF
-	TRBD2	16	TRBV4-1	TRBJ2-1	TGCGCCAGCAGCCAGCGAGAGCGGGAGCAAAGTGTCGAGCAGTTCTTC	CASSQREREQSVEQFF
-	TRBD1	13	TRBV7-9	TRBJ2-7	TGTGCCAGCAGCCGGACAGGCTCCTACGAGCAGTACTTC	CASSRTGSYEQYF
-	-	15	TRBV19	TRBJ2-1	TGTGCCAGTAGTATACAGGGGGGGTATTACAATGAGCAGTTCTTC	CASSIQGGYYNEQFF
-	-	12	TRBV28	TRBJ2-7	TGTGCCAGCTGTGAAAGCTCCTACGAGCAGTACTTC	CASCESSYEQYF
-	-	12	TRBV9	TRBJ2-4	TGTGCCAGCAGCGGTAGCGGTGACATTCAGTACTTC	CASSGSGDIQYF
-	-	14	TRBV2	TRBJ1-4	TGTGCCAGCAGGGAATCCTGGGCTAATGAAAAACTGTTTTTT	CASRESWANEKLFF
-	-	15	TRBV27	TRBJ2-5	TGTGCCAGCAGTGCTTCAGGGAATGGGCAAGAGACCCAGTACTTC	CASSASGNGQETQYF
-	-	15	TRBV27	TRBJ1-5	TGTGCCAGCAGACCTCAGAGTTATAGCAATCAGCCCCAGCATTTT	CASRPQSYSNQPQHF
once	TRBD2	13	TRBV12-5	TRBJ2-1	TGTGCTAGCAAAGGACTAGCACCCAATGAGCAGTTCTTC	CASKGLAPNEQFF
-	-	15	TRBV19	TRBJ1-1	TGTGCCAGTAGTAACGCCCCCCAGGGGAACACTGAAGCTTTCTTT	CASSNAPQGNTEAFF
-	TRBD1	15	TRBV19	TRBJ1-5	TGTGCCAGTAGTAGTACAGGGGGTTCAGGCCAGCCCCAGCATTTT	CASSSTGGSGQPQHF
-	-	16	TRBV2	TRBJ1-5	TGTGCCAGCACCCGTCGGAGGGATGAAAGCAATCAGCCCCAGCATTTT	CASTRRRDESNQPQHF
-	TRBD1	16	TRBV7-8	TRBJ2-2	TGTGCCAGCAGCTTAGCAACAGGGGGCCGCACCGGGGAGCTGTTTTTT	CASSLATGGRTGELFF
-	-	14	TRBV18	TRBJ2-7	TGTGCCAGCTCACCACTTGAAGGAGGCTACGAGCAGTACTTC	CASSPLEGGYEQYF
-	TRBD2	15	TRBV2	TRBJ2-3	TGTGCCAGCAGAGAACTAGCGTCTAGCACAGATACGCAGTATTTT	CASRELASSTDTQYF
-	TRBD1	13	TRBV5-4	TRBJ2-1	TGTGCCAGCAGCTTGGGAGGGGGCTATGAGCAGTTCTTC	CASSLGGGYEQFF
-	-	16	TRBV28	TRBJ1-5	TGTGCCAGCAGATTTTCTCCGGGGGGTGGCAATCAGCCCCAGCATTTT	CASRFSPGGGNQPQHF
-	-	15	TRBV9	TRBJ2-7	TGTGCCAGCAGCGTAGCCGCGGCAAGCTCCTACGAGCAGTACTTC	CASSVAAASSYEQYF
-	-	14	TRBV6-5	TRBJ1-1	TGTGCCAGCAGTAGGTTACAGGGGAACACTGAAGCTTTCTTT	CASSRLQGNTEAFF
-	-	14	TRBV5-4	TRBJ2-7	TGTGCCAGCCAAAGCCCTAGCCGGCCCTCGGAGCAGTACTTC	CASQSPSRPSEQYF
-	-	14	TRBV15	TRBJ2-7	TGTGCCACCAGCATCCGCCTCGGGGGGCGCGAGCAGTACTTC	CATSIRLGGREQYF
-	-	15	TRBV7-9	TRBJ2-3	TGTGCCAGCAGCATAAGGTTGGGAGTGGCAGATACGCAGTATTTT	CASSIRLGVADTQYF
once	-	17	TRBV5-1	TRBJ1-3	TGCGCCAGCAGCTTGCCTATCCCCCTTGTATCTGGAAACACCATATATTTT	CASSLPIPLVSGNTIYF
-	-	14	TRBV10-1	TRBJ2-3	TGCGCCAGCAGTGAGCGGCAGAGCACAGATACGCAGTATTTT	CASSERQSTDTQYF
-	-	11	TRBV28	TRBJ2-1	TGTGCCAGCCGGCAGGGAAATGAGCAGTTCTTC	CASRQGNEQFF
-	-	14	TRBV2	TRBJ2-7	TGTGCCAGCAGTGATCCAGGAAGCTCCTACGAGCAGTACTTC	CASSDPGSSYEQYF
-	-	19	TRBV12-2	TRBJ2-7	TGTGCAAGTCGCCCAGATAGCGGGAGGGCCAACAAAAGAAAATACGAGCAGTACTTC	CASRPDSGRANKRKYEQYF
-	-	15	TRBV6-5	TRBJ2-4	TGTGCCAGCAGTTACCAAGGGGGGGCCAAAAACATTCAGTACTTC	CASSYQGGAKNIQYF
-	-	14	TRBV7-9	TRBJ2-7	TGTGCCAGCAGCTCCCGTGGGCCCGCGGACGAGCAGTACTTC	CASSSRGPADEQYF
-	-	11	TRBV9	TRBJ2-1	TGTGCCAGCAGCGTAGCCCTTGAGCAGTTCTTC	CASSVALEQFF
-	-	13	TRBV2	TRBJ1-2	TGTGCCAGCAGTGTTCTGGGGAGCGGGGGCTACACCTTC	CASSVLGSGGYTF
-	-	15	TRBV30	TRBJ2-7	TGTGCCTGGAGTGAGGGGCGGGGGCAAGTGGACGAGCAGTACTTC	CAWSEGRGQVDEQYF
-	-	13	TRBV9	TRBJ2-7	TGTGCCAGCAGCGCAGGACATACCTACGAGCAGTACTTC	CASSAGHTYEQYF
once	TRBD2	17	TRBV23-1	TRBJ2-7	TGCGCCAGCAGTCAATCGGGTTTGCGGGAGGGAAGCTACGAGCAGTACTTC	CASSQSGLREGSYEQYF
-	-	17	TRBV21-1	TRBJ2-7	TGTGCCAGCAGCAAAGAGGGATGGGACAGGCCATTCTACGAGCAGTACTTC	CASSKEGWDRPFYEQYF
-	-	15	TRBV29-1	TRBJ2-2	TGCAGCGTTGTACCCCCAGACCGACGCACCGGGGAGCTGTTTTTT	CSVVPPDRRTGELFF
-	TRBD2	16	TRBV15	TRBJ2-1	TGTGCCACCAGCAGAGGGCTTGGACTAGCGGGCAATGAGCAGTTCTTC	CATSRGLGLAGNEQFF
-	-	12	TRBV27	TRBJ2-1	TGTGCCAGCAGCACCAGGGTCCATGAGCAGTTCTTC	CASSTRVHEQFF
once	-	14	TRBV30	TRBJ2-3	TGTGCCTGGAGTGCCGGGACTTCCACAGATACGCAGTATTTT	CAWSAGTSTDTQYF
-	-	14	TRBV5-1	TRBJ2-1	TGCGCCAGCAGCCGATCTGACTCCTACAATGAGCAGTTCTTC	CASSRSDSYNEQFF
-	-	13	TRBV11-3	TRBJ2-1	TGTGCCAGCAGCTTAGATGAGGAGGGTGAGCAGTTCTTC	CASSLDEEGEQFF
-	-	13	TRBV19	TRBJ2-7	TGTGCCAGTAGTATTTTAGGGATCAACGAGCAGTACTTC	CASSILGINEQYF
-	-	14	TRBV27	TRBJ1-5	TGTGCCAGCAGTTTGCAGGGCGGTGCTCAGCCCCAGCATTTT	CASSLQGGAQPQHF